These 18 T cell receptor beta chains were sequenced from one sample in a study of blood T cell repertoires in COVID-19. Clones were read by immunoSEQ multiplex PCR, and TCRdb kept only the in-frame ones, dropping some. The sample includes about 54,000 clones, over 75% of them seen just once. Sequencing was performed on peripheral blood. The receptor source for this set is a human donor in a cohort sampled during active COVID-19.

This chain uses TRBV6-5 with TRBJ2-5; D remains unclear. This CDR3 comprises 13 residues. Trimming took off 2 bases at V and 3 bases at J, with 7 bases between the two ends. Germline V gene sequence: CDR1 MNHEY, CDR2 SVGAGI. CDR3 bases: TGTGCCAGCAGTTACGGTCCTAAAGAGACCCAGTACTTC. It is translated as CASSYGPKETQYF.

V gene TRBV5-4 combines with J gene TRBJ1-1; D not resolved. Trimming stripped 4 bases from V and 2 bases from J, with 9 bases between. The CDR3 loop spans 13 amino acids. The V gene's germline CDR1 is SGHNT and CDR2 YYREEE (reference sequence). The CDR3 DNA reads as TGTGCCAGCAGCCTCCAGGCTAACACTGAAGCTTTCTTT. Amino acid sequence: CASSLQANTEAFF.

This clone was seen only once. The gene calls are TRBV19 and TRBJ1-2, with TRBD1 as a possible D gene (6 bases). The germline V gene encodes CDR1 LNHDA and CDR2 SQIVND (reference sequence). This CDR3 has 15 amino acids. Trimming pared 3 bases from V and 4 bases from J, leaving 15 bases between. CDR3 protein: CASSMGPDRSYGYTF. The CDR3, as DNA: TGTGCCAGTAGTATGGGTCCGGACAGAAGCTATGGCTACACCTTC.

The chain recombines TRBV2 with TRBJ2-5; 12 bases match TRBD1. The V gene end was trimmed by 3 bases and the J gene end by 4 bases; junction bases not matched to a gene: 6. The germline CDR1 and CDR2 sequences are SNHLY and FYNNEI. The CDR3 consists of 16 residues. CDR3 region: CASSDQGQGARETQYF. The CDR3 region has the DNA TGTGCCAGCAGTGACCAGGGACAGGGGGCGCGAGAGACCCAGTACTTC.

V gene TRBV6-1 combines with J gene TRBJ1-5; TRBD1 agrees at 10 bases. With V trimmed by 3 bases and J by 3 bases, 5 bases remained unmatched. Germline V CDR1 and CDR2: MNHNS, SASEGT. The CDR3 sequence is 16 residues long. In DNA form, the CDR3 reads TGTGCCAGCAGTGATCGGGACAGGGGAATCAATCAGCCCCAGCATTTT. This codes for CASSDRDRGINQPQHF.

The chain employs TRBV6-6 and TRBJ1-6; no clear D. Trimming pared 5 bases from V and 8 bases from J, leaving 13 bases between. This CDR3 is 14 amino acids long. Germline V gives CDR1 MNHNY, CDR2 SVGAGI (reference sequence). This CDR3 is CASSRELRDSPLHF. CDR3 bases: TGTGCCAGCAGTAGAGAATTGCGGGATTCACCCCTCCACTTT.

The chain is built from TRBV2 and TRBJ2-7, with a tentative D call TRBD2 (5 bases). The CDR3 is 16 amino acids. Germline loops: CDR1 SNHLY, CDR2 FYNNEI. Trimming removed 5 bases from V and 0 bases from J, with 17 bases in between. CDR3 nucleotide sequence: TGTGCCAGCAGTAAGGGCAGGAGGCCGAGCTCCTACGAGCAGTACTTC. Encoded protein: CASSKGRRPSSYEQYF.

CDR3 sequence reads: CASSYPGLAGPTRETQYF. The CDR3 DNA reads TGTGCCAGCAGCTACCCGGGACTAGCGGGTCCGACGAGGGAGACCCAGTACTTC. This chain joins TRBV5-8 and TRBJ2-5; 12 nucleotides agree with TRBD2. Germline CDR1 and CDR2: SGHTS and YDEGEE. This CDR3 is 18 amino acids long. With 3 bases clipped from V and 5 bases from J, the junction kept 14 bases outside the gene matches.

This chain's CDR3 is CASMPDLGGYTF. CDR3 nucleotide sequence: TGTGCCAGCATGCCGGACTTGGGTGGCTACACCTTC. V usage is TRBV6-5 and J usage is TRBJ1-2, with D uncertain. The V gene's germline CDR1 is MNHEY and CDR2 SVGAGI. The V end was cut by 7 bases, the J end by 7 bases, with 13 bases between. This CDR3 has 12 amino acids.

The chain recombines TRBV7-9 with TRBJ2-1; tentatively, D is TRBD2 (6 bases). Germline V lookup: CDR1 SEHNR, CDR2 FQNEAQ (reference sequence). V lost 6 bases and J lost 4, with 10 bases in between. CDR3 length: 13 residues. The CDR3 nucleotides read TGTGCCAGCAGGTCCGGGACTTACAATGAGCAGTTCTTC. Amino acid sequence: CASRSGTYNEQFF.

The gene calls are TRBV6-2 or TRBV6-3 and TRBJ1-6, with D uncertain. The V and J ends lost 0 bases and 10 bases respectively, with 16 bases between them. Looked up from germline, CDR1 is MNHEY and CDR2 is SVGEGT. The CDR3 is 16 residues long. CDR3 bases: TGTGCCAGCAGTTACTCTCCCCTCTCAGGTGGATCACCCCTCCACTTT. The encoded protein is CASSYSPLSGGSPLHF.

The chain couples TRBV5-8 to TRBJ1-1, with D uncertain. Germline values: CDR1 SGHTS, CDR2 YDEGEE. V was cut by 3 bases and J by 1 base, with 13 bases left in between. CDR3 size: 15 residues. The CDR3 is CASSWRRLSNTEAFF. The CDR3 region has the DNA TGTGCCAGCAGCTGGAGGAGACTGTCGAACACTGAAGCTTTCTTT. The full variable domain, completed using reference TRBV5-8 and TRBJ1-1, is EAGVTQSPTHLIKTRGQQATLRCSPISGHTSVYWYQQALGLGLQFLLWYDEGEERNRGNFPPRFSGRQFPNYSSELNVNALELEDSALYLCASSWRRLSNTEAFFGQGTRLTVV.

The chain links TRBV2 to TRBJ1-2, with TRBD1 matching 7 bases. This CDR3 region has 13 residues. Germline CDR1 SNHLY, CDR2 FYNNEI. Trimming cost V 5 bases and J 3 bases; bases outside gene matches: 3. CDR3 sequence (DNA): TGTGCCAGCAGTCGGGACAGCTACTATGGCTACACCTTC. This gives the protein CASSRDSYYGYTF. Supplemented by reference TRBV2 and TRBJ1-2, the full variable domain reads EPEVTQTPSHQVTQMGQEVILRCVPISNHLYFYWYRQILGQKVEFLVSFYNNEISEKSEIFDDQFSVERPDGSNFTLKIRSTKLEDSAMYFCASSRDSYYGYTFGSGTRLTVV.

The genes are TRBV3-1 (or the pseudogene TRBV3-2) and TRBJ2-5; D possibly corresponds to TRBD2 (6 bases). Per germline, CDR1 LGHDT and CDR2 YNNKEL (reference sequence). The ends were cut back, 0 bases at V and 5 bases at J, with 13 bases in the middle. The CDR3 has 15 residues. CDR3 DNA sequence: TGTGCCAGCAGCCAAGACACTAGCAGGGAGGAGACCCAGTACTTC. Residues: CASSQDTSREETQYF.

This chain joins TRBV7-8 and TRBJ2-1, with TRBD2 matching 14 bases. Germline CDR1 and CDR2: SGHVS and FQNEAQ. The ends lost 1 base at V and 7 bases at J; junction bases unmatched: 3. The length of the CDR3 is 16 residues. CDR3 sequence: CASSLGTSGRRNEQFF. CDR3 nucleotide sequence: TGTGCCAGCAGCTTAGGGACTAGCGGGAGGAGAAATGAGCAGTTCTTC.

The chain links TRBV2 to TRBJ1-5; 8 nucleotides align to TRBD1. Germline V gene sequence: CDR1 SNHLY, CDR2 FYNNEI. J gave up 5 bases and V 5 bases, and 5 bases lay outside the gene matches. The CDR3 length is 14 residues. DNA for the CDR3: TGTGCCAGCAGTACAGGGGGTCTTTATCAGCCCCAGCATTTT. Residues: CASSTGGLYQPQHF.

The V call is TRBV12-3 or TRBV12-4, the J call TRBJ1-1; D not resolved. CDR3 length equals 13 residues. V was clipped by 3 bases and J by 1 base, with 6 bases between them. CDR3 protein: CASSFRGNTEAFF. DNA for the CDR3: TGTGCCAGCAGTTTTAGAGGGAACACTGAAGCTTTCTTT.

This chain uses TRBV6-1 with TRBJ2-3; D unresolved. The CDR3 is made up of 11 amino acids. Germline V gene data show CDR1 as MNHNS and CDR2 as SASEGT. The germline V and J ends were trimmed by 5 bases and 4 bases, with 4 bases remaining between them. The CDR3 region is CASSFSDTQYF. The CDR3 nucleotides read TGTGCCAGCAGTTTCTCAGATACGCAGTATTTT.